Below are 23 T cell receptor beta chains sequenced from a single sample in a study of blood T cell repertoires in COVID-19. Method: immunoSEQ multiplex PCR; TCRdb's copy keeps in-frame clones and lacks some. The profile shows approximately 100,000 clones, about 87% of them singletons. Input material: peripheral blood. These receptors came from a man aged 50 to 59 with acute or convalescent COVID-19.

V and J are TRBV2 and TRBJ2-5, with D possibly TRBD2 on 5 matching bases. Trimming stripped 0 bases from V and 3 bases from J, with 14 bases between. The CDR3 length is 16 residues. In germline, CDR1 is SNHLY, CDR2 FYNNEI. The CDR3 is CASSEAALKREETQYF. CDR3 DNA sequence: TGTGCCAGCAGTGAAGCGGCTTTGAAGAGGGAAGAGACCCAGTACTTC.

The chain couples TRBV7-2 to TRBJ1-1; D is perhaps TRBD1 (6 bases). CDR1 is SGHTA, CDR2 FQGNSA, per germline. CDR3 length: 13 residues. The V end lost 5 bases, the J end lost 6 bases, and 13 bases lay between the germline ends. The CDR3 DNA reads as TGTGCCAGCAGCCAACACAGGGTCGCTGAAGCTTTCTTT. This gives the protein CASSQHRVAEAFF. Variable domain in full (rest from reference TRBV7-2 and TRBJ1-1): GAGVSQSPSNKVTEKGKDVELRCDPISGHTALYWYRQSLGQGLEFLIYFQGNSAPDKSGLPSDRFSAERTGGSVSTLTIQRTQQEDSAVYLCASSQHRVAEAFFGQGTRLTVV.

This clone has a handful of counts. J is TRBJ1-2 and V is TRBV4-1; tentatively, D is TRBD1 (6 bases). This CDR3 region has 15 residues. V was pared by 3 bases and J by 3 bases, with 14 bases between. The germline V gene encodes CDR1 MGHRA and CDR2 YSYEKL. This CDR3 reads CASSQGRGGDYGYTF. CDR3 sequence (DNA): TGCGCCAGCAGCCAGGGGAGGGGGGGTGACTATGGCTACACCTTC.

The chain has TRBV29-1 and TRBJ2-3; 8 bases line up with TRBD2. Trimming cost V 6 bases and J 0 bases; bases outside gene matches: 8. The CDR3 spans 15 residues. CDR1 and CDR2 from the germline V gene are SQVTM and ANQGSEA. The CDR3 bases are TGCAGCGTGCTGTTGGGCGGGAGGAGCACAGATACGCAGTATTTT. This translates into CSVLLGGRSTDTQYF.

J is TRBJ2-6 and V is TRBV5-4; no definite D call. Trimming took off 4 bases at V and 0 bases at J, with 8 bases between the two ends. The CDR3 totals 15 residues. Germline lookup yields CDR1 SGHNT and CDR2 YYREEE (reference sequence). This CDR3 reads CASSPPTSGANVLTF. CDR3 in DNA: TGTGCCAGCAGCCCTCCTACCTCTGGGGCCAACGTCCTGACTTTC.

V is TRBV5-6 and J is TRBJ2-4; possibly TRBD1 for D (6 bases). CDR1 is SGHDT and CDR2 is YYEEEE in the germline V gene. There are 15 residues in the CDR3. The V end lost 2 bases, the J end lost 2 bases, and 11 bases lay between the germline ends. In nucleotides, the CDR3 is TGTGCCAGCAGCTTAGGGACAAATTCCAAAAACATTCAGTACTTC. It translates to CASSLGTNSKNIQYF.

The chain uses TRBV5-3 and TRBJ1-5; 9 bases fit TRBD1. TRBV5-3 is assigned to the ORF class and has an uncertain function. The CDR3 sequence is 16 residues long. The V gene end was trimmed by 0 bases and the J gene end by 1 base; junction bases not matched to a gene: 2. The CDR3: CARSLDRGRSNQPQHF. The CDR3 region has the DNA TGTGCCAGAAGCTTGGACAGGGGGCGAAGCAATCAGCCCCAGCATTTT.

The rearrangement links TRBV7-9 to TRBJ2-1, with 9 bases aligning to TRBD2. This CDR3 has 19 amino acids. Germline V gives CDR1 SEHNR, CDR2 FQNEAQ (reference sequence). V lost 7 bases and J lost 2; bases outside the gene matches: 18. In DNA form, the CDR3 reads TGTGCCAGCACCGCGGGCAGACTAGCGGATTTATCCCCCTACAATGAGCAGTTCTTC. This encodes CASTAGRLADLSPYNEQFF.

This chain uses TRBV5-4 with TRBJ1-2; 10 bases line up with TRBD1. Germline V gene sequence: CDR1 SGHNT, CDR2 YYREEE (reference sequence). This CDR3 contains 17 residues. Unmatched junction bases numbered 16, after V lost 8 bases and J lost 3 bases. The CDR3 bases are TGTGCCAGTAACCGGGACAGGGGCTTGGGGCGCGACTATGGCTACACCTTC. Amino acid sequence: CASNRDRGLGRDYGYTF.

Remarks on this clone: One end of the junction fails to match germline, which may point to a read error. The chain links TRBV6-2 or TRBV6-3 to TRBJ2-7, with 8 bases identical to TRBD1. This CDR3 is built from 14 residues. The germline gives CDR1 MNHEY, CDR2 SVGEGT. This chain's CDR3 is CASSTGTGSSEQYF. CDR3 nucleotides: TGTGCCAGCAGTACAGGGACAGGTTCCTCCGAGCAGTACTTC.

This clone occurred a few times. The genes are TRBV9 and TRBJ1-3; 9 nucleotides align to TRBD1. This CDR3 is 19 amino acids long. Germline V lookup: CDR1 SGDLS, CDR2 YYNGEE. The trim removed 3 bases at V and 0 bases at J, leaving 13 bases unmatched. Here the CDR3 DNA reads TGTGCCAGCAGCGCATCCGGGACAGGGTTTTCCCACTCTGGAAACACCATATATTTT. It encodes CASSASGTGFSHSGNTIYF.

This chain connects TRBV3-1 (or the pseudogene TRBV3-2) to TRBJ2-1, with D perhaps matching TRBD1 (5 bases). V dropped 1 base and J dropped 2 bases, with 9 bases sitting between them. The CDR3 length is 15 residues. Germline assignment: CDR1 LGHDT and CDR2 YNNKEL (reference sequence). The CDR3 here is CASSQVGRAYNEQFF. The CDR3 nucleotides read TGTGCCAGCAGCCAAGTGGGCAGGGCCTACAATGAGCAGTTCTTC.

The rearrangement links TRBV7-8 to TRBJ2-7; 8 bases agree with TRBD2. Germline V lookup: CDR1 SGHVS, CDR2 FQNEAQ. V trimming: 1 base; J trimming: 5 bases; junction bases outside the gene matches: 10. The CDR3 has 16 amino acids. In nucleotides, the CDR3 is TGTGCCAGCAGCTTAGGTGGGGCGGGAGGCCGGCACGAGCAGTACTTC. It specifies CASSLGGAGGRHEQYF.

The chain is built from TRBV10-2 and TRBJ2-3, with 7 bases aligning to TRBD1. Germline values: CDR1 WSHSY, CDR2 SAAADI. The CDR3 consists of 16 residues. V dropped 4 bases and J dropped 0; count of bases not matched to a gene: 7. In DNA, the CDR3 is TGCGCCAGCAGTGGCCCGGACAGGCCCAGCACAGATACGCAGTATTTT. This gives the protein CASSGPDRPSTDTQYF.

Here the CDR3 reads CASSQKAGGSYNEQFF. The DNA of the CDR3 is TGTGCCAGTAGTCAAAAAGCGGGAGGGTCCTACAATGAGCAGTTCTTC. The V and J genes are TRBV19 and TRBJ2-1; 10 bases are a match to TRBD2. The CDR3 is 16 residues long. V was pared by 5 bases and J by 1 base, with 5 bases of the junction left unmatched. The V gene's germline CDR1 is LNHDA and CDR2 SQIVND (reference sequence). The entire variable domain, with the rest obtained from reference TRBV19 and TRBJ2-1, is as follows: DGGITQSPKYLFRKEGQNVTLSCEQNLNHDAMYWYRQDPGQGLRLIYYSQIVNDFQKGDIAEGYSVSREKKESFPLTVTSAQKNPTAFYLCASSQKAGGSYNEQFFGPGTRLTVL.

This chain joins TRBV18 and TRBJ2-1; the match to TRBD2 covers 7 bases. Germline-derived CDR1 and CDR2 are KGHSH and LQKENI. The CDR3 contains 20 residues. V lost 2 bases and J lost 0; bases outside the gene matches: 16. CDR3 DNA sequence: TGTGCCAGCTCACCAGGGAGCGGGCGGGGGTTCCGAAGCTCCTACAATGAGCAGTTCTTC. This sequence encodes CASSPGSGRGFRSSYNEQFF.

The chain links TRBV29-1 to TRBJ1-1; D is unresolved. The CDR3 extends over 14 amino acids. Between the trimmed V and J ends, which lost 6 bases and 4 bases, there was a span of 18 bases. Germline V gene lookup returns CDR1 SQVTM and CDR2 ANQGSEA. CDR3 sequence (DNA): TGCAGCGTGGCAGTGGCAGTCTGGAGCACTGAAGCTTTCTTT. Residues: CSVAVAVWSTEAFF.

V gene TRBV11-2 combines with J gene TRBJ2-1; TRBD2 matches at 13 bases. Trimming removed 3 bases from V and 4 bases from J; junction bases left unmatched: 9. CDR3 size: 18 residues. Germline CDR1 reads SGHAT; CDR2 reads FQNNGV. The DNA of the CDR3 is TGTGCCAGCAGCTTCTCCGGGACTAGCGGGATGGGTTACAATGAGCAGTTCTTC. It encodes CASSFSGTSGMGYNEQFF.

DNA for the CDR3: TGCGCCAGCAGGGGGACACAAAACACTGAAGCTTTCTTT. Translation gives CASRGTQNTEAFF. This rearrangement joins TRBV5-1 to TRBJ1-1; a weak D match, TRBD1 (6 bases). Germline CDR1 reads SGHRS; CDR2 reads YFSETQ. The CDR3 runs 13 residues. V gave up 5 bases and J gave up 2 bases, with 10 bases separating them.

CDR3 sequence: CASGLVGEAGGPGTQYF. In DNA form, the CDR3 reads TGTGCTAGTGGTTTGGTTGGTGAGGCGGGAGGGCCGGGGACCCAGTACTTC. This chain joins TRBV12-5 and TRBJ2-5; 9 positions agree with TRBD2. This CDR3 spans 17 amino acids. Looked up from germline, CDR1 is LGHNT and CDR2 is FRNRAP. The junction had 12 bases not matched to a gene; V was cut back by 0 bases and J by 7 bases.

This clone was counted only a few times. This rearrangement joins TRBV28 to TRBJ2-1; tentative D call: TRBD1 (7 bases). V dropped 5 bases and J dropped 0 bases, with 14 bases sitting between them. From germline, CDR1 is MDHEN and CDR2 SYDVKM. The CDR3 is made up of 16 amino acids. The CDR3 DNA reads TGTGCCAGCAGTCCCCAGGGGGGTCCCTCCTACAATGAGCAGTTCTTC. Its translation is CASSPQGGPSYNEQFF.

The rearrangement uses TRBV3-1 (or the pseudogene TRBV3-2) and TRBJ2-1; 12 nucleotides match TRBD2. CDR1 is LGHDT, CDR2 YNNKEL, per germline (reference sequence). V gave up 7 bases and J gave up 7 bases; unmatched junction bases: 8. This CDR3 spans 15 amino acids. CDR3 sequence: CASNLLAGGRNEQFF. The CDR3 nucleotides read TGTGCCAGCAACCTACTAGCGGGAGGCCGTAATGAGCAGTTCTTC.

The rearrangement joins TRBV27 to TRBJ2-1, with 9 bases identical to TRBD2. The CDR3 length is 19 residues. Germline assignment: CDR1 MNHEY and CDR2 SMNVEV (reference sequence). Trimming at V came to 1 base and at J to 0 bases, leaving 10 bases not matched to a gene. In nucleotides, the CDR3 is TGTGCCAGCAGTTTATTTGGCGGGAGGGCCCCCAGCTCCTACAATGAGCAGTTCTTC. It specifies CASSLFGGRAPSSYNEQFF.